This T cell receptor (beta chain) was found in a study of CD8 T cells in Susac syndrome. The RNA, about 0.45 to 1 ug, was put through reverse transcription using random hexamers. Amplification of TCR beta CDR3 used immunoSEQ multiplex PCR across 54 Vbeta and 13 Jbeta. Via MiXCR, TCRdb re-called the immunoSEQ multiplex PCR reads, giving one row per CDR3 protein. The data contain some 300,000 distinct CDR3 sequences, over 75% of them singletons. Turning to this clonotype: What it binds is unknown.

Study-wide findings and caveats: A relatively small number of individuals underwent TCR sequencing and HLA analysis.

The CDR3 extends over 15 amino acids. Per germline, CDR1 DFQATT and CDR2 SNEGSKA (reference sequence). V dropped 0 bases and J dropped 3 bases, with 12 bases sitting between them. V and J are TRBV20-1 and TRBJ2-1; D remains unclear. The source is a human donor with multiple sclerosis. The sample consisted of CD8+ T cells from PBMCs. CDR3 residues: CSARDGHADYNEQFF. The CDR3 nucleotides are TGCAGTGCTAGAGATGGGCACGCGGACTACAATGAGCAGTTCTTC.